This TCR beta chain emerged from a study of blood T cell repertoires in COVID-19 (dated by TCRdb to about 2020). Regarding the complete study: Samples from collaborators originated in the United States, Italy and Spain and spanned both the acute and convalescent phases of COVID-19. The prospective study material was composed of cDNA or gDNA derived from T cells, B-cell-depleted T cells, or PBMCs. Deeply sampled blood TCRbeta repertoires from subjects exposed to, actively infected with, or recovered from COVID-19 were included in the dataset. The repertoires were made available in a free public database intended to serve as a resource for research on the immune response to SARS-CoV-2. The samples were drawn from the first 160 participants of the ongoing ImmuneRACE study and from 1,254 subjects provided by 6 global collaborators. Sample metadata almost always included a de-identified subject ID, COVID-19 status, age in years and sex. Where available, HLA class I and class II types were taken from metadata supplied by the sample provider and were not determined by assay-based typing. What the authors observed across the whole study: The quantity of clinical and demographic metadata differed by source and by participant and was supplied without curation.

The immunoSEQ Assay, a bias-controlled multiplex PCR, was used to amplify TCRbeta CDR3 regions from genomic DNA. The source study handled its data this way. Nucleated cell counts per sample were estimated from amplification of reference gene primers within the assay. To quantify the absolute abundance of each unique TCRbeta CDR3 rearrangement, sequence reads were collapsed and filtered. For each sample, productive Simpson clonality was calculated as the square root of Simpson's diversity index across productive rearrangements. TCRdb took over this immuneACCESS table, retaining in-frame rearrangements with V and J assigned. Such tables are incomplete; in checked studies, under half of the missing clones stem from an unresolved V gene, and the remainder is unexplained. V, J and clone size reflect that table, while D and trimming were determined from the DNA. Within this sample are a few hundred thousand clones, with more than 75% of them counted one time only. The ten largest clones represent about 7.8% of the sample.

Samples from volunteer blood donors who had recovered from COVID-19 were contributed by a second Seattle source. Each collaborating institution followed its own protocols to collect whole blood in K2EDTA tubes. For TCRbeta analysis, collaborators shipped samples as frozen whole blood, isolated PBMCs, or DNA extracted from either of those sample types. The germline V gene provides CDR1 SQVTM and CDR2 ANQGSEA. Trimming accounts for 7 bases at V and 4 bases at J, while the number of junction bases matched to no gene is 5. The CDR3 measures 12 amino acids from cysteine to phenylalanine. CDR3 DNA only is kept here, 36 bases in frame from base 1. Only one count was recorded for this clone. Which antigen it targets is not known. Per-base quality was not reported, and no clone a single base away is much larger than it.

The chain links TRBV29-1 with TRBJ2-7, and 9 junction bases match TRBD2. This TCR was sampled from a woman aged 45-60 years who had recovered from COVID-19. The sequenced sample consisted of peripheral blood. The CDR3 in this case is CSAGTSLYEQYF. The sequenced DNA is TGCAGCGCCGGGACTAGCTTGTACGAGCAGTACTTC.